The clone carrying this T cell receptor (beta chain) appeared a single time. Its antigen remains unknown. The data originate from a study of T cell responses to AZD1222 COVID-19 vaccine. Findings of the study overall: Repertoires were obtained solely post-peak T cell response. Baseline seropositivity occurred in only a handful of AZD1222 recipients.

CDR1 and CDR2 (germline): SGHTA, FQGTGA. V lost 5 bases to trimming and J lost 10 bases; unmatched junction nucleotides: 8. The CDR3 is made up of 15 amino acids. Measured with immunoSEQ multiplex PCR; TCRdb has only the in-frame clones, and not every one. Of some 120,000 clones in the sample, roughly 90% are singletons; the top ten hold approximately 4.2%. The sample in question was peripheral blood, obtained on day 0 of AZD1222 vaccination. V and J are TRBV7-3 and TRBJ2-1, with TRBD2 matching 13 bases. This TCR derives from an adult in good health. The CDR3 sequence: CASSPTSGRVDEQFF. The CDR3 nucleotides are TGTGCCAGCAGCCCCACTAGCGGGAGGGTAGACGAGCAGTTCTTC.